This section outlines one T cell receptor (beta chain) sequence together with its context. Antigen unknown. CDR3 length: 16 amino acids. With V trimmed by 3 bases and J by 1 base, 7 bases remained unmatched. Germline values: CDR1 LGHNA, CDR2 YNFKEQ. An even split of each subset's genomic DNA across several immunoSEQ plates was performed. TCRdb's copy holds only in-frame clones and misses some; the assay was immunoSEQ multiplex PCR. The table shows 400,000 to 550,000 clones, with 79% occurring only once. The data were taken from a study of shared clonotypes between healthy human individuals. Study-wide findings and caveats: Donors were few, which limited the genetic and exposure-history diversity represented.

This receptor was obtained from a woman in her thirties or forties in good health. Some clones in this sample may be carry-over from other donors' samples. Sequencing used PBMCs. This sequence joins TRBV4-2 and TRBJ2-7, with 9 bases that match TRBD2. CDR3 nucleotide sequence: TGTGCCAGCAGCCAGACCCGACTAGCGGAATCCTACGAGCAGTACTTC. It is translated as CASSQTRLAESYEQYF.